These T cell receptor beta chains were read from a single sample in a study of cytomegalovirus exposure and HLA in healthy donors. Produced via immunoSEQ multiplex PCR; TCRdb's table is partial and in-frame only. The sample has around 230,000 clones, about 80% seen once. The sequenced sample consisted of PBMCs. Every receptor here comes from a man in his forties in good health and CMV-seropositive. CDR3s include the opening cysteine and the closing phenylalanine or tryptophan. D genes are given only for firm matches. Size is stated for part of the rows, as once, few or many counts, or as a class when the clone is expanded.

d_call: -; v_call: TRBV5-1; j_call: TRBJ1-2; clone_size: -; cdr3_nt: TGCGCCAGCAGCCACACAGAGCGGGGGGCGCGCGGCTACACCTTC; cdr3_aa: CASSHTERGARGYTF
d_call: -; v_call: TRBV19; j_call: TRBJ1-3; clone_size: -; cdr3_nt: TGTGCCAGTAGTATGAGGAACTCTGGAAACACCATATATTTT; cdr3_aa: CASSMRNSGNTIYF
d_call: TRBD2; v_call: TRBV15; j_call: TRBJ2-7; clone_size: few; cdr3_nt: TGTGCCACGGCTAGCGGGAAATCCTACGAGCAGTACTTC; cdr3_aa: CATASGKSYEQYF
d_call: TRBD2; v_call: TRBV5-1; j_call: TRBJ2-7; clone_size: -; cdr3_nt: TGCGCCAGCACCAGGGTAGCGGGAGGTCCCATCTCCTACGAGCAGTACTTC; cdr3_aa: CASTRVAGGPISYEQYF
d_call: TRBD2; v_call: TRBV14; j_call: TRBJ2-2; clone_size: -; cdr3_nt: TGTGCCAGCAGCCAAGAAGGAAGGACTAGCGCGAACACCGGGGAGCTGTTTTTT; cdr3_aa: CASSQEGRTSANTGELFF
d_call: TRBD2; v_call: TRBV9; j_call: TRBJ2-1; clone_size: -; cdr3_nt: TGTGCCAGCAGCGTCGCCCGAGGGGGCGGGAGGGGGAATGAGCAGTTCTTC; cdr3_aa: CASSVARGGGRGNEQFF
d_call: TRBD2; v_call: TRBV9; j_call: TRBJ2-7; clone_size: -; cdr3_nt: TGTGCCAGCAGTCGGGGAGGGACCCACTACGAGCAGTACTTC; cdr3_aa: CASSRGGTHYEQYF
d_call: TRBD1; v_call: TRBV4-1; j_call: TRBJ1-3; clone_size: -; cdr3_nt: TGCGCCAGCAGCCAGCGACAGGGGGAAAACACCATATATTTT; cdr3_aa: CASSQRQGENTIYF
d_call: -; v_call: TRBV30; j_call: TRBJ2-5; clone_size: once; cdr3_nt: TGTGCCTGGAGTGGCGGGACCGGGATCCAAGAGACCCAGTACTTC; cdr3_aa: CAWSGGTGIQETQYF
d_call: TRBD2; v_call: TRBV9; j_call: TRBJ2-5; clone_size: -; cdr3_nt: TGTGCCAGCAGCGTCCAACCAGGGGCGGGGGGGGAGACCCAGTACTTC; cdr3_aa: CASSVQPGAGGETQYF
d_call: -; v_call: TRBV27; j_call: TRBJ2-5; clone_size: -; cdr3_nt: TGTGCCAGCAGTTTAGCGGGATGGGGAGAGACCCAGTACTTC; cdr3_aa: CASSLAGWGETQYF
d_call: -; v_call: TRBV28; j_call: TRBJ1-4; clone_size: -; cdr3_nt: TGTGCCACCACAACTAATGAAAAACTGTTTTTT; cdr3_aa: CATTTNEKLFF
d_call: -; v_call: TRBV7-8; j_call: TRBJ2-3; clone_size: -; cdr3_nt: TGTGTCGCCGGAGGGCCTGGCACAGATACGCAGTATTTT; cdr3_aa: CVAGGPGTDTQYF
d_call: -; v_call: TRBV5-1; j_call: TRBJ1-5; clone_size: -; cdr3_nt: TGCGCCAGCAGCTTGGGGGCTGAGGGTCAGCCCCAGCATTTT; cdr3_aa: CASSLGAEGQPQHF
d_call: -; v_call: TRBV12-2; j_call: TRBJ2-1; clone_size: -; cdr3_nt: TGTGCAAGTCGCTTAGCCGACGGCGGGGGGAGGGATGAGCAGTTCTTC; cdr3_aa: CASRLADGGGRDEQFF